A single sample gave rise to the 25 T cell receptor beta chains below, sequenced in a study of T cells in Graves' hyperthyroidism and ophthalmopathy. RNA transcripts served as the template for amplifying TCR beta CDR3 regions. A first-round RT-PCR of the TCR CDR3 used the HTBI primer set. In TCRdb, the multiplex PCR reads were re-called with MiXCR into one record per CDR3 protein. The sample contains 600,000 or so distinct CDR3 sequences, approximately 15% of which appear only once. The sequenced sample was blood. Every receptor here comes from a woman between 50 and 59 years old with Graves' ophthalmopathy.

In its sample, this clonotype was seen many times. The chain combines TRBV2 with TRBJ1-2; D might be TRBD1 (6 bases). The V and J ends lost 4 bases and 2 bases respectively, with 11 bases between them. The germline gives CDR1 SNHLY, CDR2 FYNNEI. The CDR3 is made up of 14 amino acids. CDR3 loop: CASSATGSNYGYTF. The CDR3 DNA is TGTGCCAGCAGTGCTACAGGGTCCAACTATGGCTACACCTTC.

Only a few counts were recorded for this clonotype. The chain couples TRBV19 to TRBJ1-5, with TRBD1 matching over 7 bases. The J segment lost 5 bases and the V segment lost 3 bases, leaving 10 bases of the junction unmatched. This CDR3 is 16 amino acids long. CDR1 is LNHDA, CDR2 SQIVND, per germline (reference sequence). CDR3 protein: CASSIRQGGSDQPQHF. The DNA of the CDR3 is TGTGCCAGTAGTATCCGGCAGGGGGGTAGTGATCAGCCCCAGCATTTT.

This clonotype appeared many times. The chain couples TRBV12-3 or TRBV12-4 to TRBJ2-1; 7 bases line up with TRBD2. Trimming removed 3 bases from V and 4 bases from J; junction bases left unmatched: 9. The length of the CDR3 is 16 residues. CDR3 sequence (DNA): TGTGCCAGCAGTTTTGGTGCGGGAGTGAGGTACAATGAGCAGTTCTTC. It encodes CASSFGAGVRYNEQFF.

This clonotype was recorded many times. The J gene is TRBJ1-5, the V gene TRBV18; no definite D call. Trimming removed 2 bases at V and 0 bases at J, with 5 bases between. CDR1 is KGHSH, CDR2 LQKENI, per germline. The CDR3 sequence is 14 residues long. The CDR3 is CASSPGVSNQPQHF. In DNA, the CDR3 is TGTGCCAGCTCACCAGGGGTTAGCAATCAGCCCCAGCATTTT.

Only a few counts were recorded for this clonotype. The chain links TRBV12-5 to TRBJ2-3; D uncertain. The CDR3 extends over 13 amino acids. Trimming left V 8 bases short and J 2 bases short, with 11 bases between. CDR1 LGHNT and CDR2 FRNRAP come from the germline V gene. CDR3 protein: CASLLLYTDTQYF. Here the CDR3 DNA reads TGTGCTAGTCTTTTGCTATACACAGATACGCAGTATTTT.

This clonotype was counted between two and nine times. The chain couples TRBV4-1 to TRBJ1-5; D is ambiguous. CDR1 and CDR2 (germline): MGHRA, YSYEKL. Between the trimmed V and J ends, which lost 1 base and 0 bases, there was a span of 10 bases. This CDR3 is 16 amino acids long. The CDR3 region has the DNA TGCGCCAGCAGCCAAGTTTGGGATTATAGCAATCAGCCCCAGCATTTT. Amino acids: CASSQVWDYSNQPQHF.

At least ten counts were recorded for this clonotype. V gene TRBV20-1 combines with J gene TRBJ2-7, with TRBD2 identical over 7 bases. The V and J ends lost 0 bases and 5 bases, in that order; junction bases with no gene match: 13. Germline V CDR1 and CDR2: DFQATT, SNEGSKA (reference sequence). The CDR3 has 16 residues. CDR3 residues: CSARDPNSGILNEQYF. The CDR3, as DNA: TGCAGTGCTAGAGATCCCAACAGCGGGATCCTGAACGAGCAGTACTTC.

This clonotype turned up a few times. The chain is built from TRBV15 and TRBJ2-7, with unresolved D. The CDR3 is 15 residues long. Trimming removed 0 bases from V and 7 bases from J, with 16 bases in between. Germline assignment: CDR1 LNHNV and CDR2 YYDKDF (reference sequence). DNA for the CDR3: TGTGCCACCAGCAGAGATAGATCCCCCTTACGGGAGCAGTACTTC. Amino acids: CATSRDRSPLREQYF.

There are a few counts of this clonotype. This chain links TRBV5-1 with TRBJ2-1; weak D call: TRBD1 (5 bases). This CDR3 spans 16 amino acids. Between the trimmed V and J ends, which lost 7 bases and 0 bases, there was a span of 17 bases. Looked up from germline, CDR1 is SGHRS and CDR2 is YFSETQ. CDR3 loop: CASGQQQASSYNEQFF. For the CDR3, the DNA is TGCGCCAGCGGACAACAACAGGCGAGCTCCTACAATGAGCAGTTCTTC.

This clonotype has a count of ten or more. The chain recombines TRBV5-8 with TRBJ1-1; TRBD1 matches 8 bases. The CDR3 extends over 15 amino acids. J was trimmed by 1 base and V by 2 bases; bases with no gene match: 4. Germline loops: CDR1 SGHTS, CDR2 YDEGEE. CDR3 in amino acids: CASSFGTGGNTEAFF. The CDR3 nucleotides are TGTGCCAGCAGCTTCGGGACAGGAGGGAACACTGAAGCTTTCTTT.

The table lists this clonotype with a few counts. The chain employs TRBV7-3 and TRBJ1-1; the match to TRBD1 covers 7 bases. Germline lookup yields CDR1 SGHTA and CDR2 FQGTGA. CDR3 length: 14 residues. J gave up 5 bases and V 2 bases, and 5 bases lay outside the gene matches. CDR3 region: CASSLPGQLTEAFF. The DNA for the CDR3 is TGTGCCAGCAGCTTACCGGGACAGTTAACTGAAGCTTTCTTT.

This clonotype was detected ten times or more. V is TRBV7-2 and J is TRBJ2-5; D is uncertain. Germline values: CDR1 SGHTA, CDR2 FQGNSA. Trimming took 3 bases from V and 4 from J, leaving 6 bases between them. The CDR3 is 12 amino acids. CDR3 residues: CASSFHGETQYF. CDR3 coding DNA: TGTGCCAGCAGCTTCCACGGAGAGACCCAGTACTTC.

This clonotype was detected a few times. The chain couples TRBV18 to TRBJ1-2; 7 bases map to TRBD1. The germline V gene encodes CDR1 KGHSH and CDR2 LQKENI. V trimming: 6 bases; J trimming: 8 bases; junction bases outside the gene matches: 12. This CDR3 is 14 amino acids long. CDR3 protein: CASSPKEGQAGYTF. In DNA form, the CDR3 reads TGTGCCAGCTCCCCCAAGGAAGGACAGGCGGGCTACACCTTC.

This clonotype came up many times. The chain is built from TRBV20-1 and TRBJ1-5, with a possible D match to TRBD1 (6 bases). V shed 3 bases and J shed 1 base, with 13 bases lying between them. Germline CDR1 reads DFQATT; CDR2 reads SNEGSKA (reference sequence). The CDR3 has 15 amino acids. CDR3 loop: CSASRGRASNQPQHF. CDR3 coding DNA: TGCAGTGCTAGTAGGGGGAGAGCGAGCAATCAGCCCCAGCATTTT.

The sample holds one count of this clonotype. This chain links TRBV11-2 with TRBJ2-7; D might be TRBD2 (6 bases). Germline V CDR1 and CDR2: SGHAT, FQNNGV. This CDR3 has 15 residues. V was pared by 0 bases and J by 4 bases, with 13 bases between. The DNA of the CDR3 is TGTGCCAGCAGCTTAGAAGGAGGGTCTGCTTACGAGCAGTACTTC. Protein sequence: CASSLEGGSAYEQYF. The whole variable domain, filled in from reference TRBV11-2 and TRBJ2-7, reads EAGVAQSPRYKIIEKRQSVAFWCNPISGHATLYWYQQILGQGPKLLIQFQNNGVVDDSQLPKDRFSAERLKGVDSTLKIQPAKLEDSAVYLCASSLEGGSAYEQYFGPGTRLTVT.

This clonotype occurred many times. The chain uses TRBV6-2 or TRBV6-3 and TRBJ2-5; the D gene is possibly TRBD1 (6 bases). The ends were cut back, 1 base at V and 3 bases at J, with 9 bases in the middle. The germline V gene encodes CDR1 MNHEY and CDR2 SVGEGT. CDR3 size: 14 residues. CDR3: CASSYFSGEETQYF. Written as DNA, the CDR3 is TGTGCCAGCAGTTACTTTTCAGGGGAAGAGACCCAGTACTTC.

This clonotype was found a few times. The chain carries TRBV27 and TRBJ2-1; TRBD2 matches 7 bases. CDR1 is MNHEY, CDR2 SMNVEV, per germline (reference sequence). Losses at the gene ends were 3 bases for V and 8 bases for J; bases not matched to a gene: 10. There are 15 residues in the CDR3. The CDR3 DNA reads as TGTGCCAGCAGTTTTATCGGGAGGAAGAAAGATGAGCAGTTCTTC. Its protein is CASSFIGRKKDEQFF.

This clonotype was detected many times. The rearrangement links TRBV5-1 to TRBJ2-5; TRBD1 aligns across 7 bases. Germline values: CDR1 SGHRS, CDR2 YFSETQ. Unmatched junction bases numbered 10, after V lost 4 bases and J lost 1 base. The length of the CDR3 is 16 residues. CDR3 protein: CASSRQGQTVQETQYF. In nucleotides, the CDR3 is TGCGCCAGCAGCCGACAGGGACAGACAGTCCAAGAGACCCAGTACTTC.

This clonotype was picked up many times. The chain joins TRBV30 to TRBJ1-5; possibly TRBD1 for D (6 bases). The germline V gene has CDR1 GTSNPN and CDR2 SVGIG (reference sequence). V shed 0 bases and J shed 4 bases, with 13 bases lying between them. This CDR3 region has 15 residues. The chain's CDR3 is CAWSVTQGWNQPQHF. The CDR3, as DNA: TGTGCCTGGAGTGTTACACAGGGTTGGAATCAGCCCCAGCATTTT.

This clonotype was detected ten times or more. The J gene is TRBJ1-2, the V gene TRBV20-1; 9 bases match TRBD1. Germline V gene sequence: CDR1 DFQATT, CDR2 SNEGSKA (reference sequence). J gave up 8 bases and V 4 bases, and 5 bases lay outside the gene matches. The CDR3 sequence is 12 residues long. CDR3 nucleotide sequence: TGCAGTGCTATACGGACAGGGGACGGCTACACCTTC. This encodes CSAIRTGDGYTF.

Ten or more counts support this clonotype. This CDR3 reads CASSQGRRDRDEQYF. DNA for the CDR3: TGCGCCAGCAGCCAAGGAAGGAGGGATAGGGACGAGCAGTACTTC. The rearrangement joins TRBV4-3 to TRBJ2-7, with D possibly matching TRBD2 (6 bases). Germline V gene data show CDR1 as LGHNA and CDR2 as YSLEER. V shed 1 base and J shed 5 bases, with 15 bases lying between them. The CDR3 is 15 amino acids.

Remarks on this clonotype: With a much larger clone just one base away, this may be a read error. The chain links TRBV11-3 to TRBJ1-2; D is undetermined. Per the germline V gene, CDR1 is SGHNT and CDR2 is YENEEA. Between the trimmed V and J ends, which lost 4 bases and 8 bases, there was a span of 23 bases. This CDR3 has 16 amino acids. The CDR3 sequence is CASSSARFGGLGGYTF. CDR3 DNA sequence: TGTGCCAGCAGCTCAGCCAGGTTCGGAGGGCTAGGGGGCTACACCTTC.

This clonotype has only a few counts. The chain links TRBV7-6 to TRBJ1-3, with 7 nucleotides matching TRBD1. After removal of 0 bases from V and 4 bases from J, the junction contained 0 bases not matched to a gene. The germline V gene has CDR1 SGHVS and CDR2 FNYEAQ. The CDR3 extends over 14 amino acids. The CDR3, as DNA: TGTGCCAGCAGCTTAGCGACAGGGGGAAACACCATATATTTT. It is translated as CASSLATGGNTIYF.

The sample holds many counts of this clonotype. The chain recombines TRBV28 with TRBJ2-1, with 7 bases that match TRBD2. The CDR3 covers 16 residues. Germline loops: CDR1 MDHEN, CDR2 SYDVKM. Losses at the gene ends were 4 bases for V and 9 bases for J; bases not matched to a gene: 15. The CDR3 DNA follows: TGTGCCAGCAGTTCCACCGGGACTATTAAACTGGGTGAGCAGTTCTTC. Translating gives CASSSTGTIKLGEQFF.

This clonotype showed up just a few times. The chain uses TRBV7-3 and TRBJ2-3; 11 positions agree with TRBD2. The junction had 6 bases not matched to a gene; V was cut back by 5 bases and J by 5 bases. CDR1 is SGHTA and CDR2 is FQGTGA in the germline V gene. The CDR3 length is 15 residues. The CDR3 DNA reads TGTGCCAGCAGCCAACTAGCGGGGGCCCAAGATACGCAGTATTTT. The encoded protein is CASSQLAGAQDTQYF.